This TCR beta chain stems from a study of T-cell reconstitution after alpha-beta-depleted transplantation in children. A TCRbeta library incorporating unique molecular identifiers was prepared. TCRdb recomputed calls from the PCR reads with MiXCR, one row per CDR3 protein. The sample records about 980,000 distinct CDR3 sequences, roughly 29% being singletons. Notes on the study in general: Expanded graft clones numbering several hundred reportedly gave rise to alpha-beta T cells about two months after transplant. Some patients showed high day-60 TCRbeta diversity, which derived from surviving recipient T cells and thymic progenitors.

Ten or more counts support this clonotype. Its target is not known. This clonotype was obtained from a boy in the first two years of life who had a stem cell transplant for SCID, so the T cells may come from the graft donor. The starting material was PBMCs, mostly from graft donor cells, obtained 360 days after TCRalphabeta/CD19-depleted stem cell transplant.

The CDR3 DNA follows: TGTGCCAGCAGACGTGGGCGGGAGAACACTGAAGCTTTCTTT. Amino acid sequence: CASRRGRENTEAFF. The chain couples TRBV12-3 or TRBV12-4 to TRBJ1-1; D is uncertain. The V gene lost 6 bases and the J gene lost 1 base, with 12 bases spanning the gap. There are 14 residues in the CDR3.